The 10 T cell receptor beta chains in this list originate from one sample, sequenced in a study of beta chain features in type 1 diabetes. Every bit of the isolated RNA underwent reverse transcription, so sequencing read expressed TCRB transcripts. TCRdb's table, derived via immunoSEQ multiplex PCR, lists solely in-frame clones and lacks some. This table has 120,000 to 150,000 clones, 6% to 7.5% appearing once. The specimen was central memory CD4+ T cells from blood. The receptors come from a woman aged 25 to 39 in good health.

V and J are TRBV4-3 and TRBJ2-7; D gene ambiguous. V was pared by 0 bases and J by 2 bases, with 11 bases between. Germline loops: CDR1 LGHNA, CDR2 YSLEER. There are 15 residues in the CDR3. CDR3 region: CASSQELSQAYEQYF. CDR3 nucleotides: TGCGCCAGCAGCCAAGAGTTAAGTCAGGCCTACGAGCAGTACTTC.

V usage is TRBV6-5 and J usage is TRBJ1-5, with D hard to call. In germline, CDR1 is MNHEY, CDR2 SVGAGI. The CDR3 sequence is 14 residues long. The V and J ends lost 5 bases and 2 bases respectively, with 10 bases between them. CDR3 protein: CASSRHSGNQPQHF. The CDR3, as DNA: TGTGCCAGCAGTCGTCATTCAGGCAATCAGCCCCAGCATTTT.

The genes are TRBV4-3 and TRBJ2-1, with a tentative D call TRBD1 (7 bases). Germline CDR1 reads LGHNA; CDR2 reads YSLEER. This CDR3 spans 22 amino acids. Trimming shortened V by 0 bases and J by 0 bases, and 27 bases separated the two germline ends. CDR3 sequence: CASSQDLGGRGVILSSYNEQFF. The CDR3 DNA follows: TGCGCCAGCAGCCAAGATCTAGGCGGCAGGGGGGTTATCCTGAGCTCCTACAATGAGCAGTTCTTC.

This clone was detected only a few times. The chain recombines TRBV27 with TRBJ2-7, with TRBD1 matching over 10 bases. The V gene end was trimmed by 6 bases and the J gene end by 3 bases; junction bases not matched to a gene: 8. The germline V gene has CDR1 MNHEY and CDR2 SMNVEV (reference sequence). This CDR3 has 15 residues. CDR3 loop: CASRGPGQGIYEQYF. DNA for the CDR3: TGTGCCAGCAGGGGGCCGGGACAGGGGATCTACGAGCAGTACTTC.

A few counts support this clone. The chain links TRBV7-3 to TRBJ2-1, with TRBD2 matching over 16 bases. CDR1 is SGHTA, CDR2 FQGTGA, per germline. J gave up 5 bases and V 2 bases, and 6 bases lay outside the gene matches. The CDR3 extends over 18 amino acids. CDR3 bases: TGTGCCAGCAGCTTAGAGGGACTAGCGGGAGGGCCCCACAATGAGCAGTTCTTC. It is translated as CASSLEGLAGGPHNEQFF.

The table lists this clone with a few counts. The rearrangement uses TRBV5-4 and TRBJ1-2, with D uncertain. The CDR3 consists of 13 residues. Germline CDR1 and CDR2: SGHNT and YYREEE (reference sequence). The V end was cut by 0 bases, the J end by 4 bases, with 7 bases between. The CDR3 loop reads CASSLDGVYGYTF. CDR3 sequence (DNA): TGTGCCAGCAGCTTGGACGGGGTCTATGGCTACACCTTC. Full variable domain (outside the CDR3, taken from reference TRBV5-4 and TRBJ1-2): ETGVTQSPTHLIKTRGQQVTLRCSSQSGHNTVSWYQQALGQGPQFIFQYYREEENGRGNFPPRFSGLQFPNYSSELNVNALELDDSALYLCASSLDGVYGYTFGSGTRLTVV.

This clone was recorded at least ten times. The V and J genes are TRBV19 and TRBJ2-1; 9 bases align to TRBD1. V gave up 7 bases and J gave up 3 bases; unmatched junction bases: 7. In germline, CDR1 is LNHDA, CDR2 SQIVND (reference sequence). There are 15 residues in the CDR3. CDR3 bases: TGTGCCAGTAAAGCGGACAGGGGCCTCTACAATGAGCAGTTCTTC. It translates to CASKADRGLYNEQFF.

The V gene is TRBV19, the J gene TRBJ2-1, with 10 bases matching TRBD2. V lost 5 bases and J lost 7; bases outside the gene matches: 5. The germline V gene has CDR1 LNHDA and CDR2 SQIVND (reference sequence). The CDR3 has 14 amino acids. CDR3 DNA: TGTGCCAGTAGTCGTCTAGCGGGAGCAAATGAGCAGTTCTTC. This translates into CASSRLAGANEQFF.

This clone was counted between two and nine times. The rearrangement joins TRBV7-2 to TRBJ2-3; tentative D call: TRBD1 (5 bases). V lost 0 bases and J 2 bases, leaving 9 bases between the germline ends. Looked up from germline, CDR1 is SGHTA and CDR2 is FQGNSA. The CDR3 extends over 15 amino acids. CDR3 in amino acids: CASSLASRVTDTQYF. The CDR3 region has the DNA TGTGCCAGCAGCTTAGCTAGCAGGGTCACAGATACGCAGTATTTT.

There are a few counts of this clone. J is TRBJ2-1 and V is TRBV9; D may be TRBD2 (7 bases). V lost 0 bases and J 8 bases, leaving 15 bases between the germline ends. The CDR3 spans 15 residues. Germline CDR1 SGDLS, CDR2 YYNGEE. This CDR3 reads CASSVVGGGGDEQFF. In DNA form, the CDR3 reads TGTGCCAGCAGCGTAGTCGGCGGAGGGGGGGATGAGCAGTTCTTC.